This T cell receptor beta chain was captured by sequencing in a study of T cells in Graves' hyperthyroidism and ophthalmopathy. Across the whole study: Peripheral blood was obtained at initial diagnosis, preceding any treatment.

TCR beta CDR3 region amplification was performed from RNA transcripts. Carried out on the TCR CDR3, a first-round RT-PCR used the HTBI primer set. One entry per CDR3 protein results from TCRdb running MiXCR on the multiplex PCR reads. The sample yields more than 450,000 distinct CDR3 sequences, 13% to 15% seen once. The study's findings and limits: The model made its ophthalmopathy prediction, and onset followed a median roughly six months later. Appearing also in blood were most of the thyroid clonotypes expanded above 0.001.

Among the patients, aged 18 to 65, hyperthyroidism was newly diagnosed and had lasted under 2 months. V lost 0 bases, J lost 4 bases, and 6 bases stayed unmatched. Germline values: CDR1 LGHNA, CDR2 YNFKEQ. This CDR3 contains 15 residues. On this clonotype itself: Its antigen is not known.

Sequenced input: blood. This TCR was recovered from a woman between 40 and 50 years old with Graves' hyperthyroidism. The V gene is TRBV4-2, the J gene TRBJ2-7, with 7 bases aligning to TRBD1. In DNA, the CDR3 is TGTGCCAGCAGCCAAGATGGACAGGTGGCGTACGAGCAGTACTTC. Translated: CASSQDGQVAYEQYF.